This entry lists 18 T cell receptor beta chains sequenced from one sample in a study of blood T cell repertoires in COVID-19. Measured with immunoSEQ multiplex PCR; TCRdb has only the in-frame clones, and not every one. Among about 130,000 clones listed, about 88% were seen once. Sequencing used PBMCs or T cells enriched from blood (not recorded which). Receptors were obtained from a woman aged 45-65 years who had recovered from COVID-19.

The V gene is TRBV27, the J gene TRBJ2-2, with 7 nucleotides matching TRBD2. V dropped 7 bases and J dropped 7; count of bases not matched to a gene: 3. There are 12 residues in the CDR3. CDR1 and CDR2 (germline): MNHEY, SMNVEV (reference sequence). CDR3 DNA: TGTGCCAGCACCGGGGGGATCGGGGAGCTGTTTTTT. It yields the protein CASTGGIGELFF.

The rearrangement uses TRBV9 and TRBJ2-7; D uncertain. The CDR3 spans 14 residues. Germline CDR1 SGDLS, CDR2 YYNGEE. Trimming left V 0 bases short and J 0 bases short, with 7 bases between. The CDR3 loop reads CASSVVGDSYEQYF. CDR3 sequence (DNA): TGTGCCAGCAGCGTAGTCGGAGACTCCTACGAGCAGTACTTC.

The CDR3 reads CASSYTGTPGDEQYF. CDR3 DNA: TGTGCCAGCAGCTACACCGGGACGCCAGGGGACGAGCAGTACTTC. The rearrangement links TRBV7-9 to TRBJ2-7; possibly TRBD1 for D (6 bases). Germline CDR1 and CDR2: SEHNR and FQNEAQ (reference sequence). V lost 4 bases, J lost 5 bases, and 18 bases lay in between. The CDR3 runs 15 residues. The variable domain in full, with the rest retrieved from reference TRBV7-9 and TRBJ2-7, is DTGVSQNPRHKITKRGQNVTFRCDPISEHNRLYWYRQTLGQGPEFLTYFQNEAQLEKSRLLSDRFSAERPKGSFSTLEIQRTEQGDSAMYLCASSYTGTPGDEQYFGPGTRLTVT.

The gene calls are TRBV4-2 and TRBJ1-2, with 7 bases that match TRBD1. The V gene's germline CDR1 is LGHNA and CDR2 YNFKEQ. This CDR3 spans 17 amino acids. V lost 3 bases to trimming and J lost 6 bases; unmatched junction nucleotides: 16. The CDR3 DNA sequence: TGTGCCAGCAGCCAGGACGGTGAGGGGGCTAACTGGGATGGCTACACCTTC. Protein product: CASSQDGEGANWDGYTF.

CDR3 nucleotides: TGTGCCAGCAGCCAAGAATCAGGGTTCGATGAAAAACTGTTTTTT. Protein: CASSQESGFDEKLFF. The J gene is TRBJ1-4, the V gene TRBV3-1 (or the pseudogene TRBV3-2), with a tentative D call TRBD1 (5 bases). This CDR3 has 15 residues. In germline, CDR1 is LGHDT, CDR2 YNNKEL (reference sequence). With 0 bases removed from V and 6 bases from J, the gap between germline ends came to 11 bases.

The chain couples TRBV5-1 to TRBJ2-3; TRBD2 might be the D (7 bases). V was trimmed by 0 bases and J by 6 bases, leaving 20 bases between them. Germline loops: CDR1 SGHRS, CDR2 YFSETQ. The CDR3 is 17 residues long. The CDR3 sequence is CASSLAGGRGLPDTQYF. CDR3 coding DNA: TGCGCCAGCAGCTTGGCCGGGGGGCGGGGACTCCCGGATACGCAGTATTTT.

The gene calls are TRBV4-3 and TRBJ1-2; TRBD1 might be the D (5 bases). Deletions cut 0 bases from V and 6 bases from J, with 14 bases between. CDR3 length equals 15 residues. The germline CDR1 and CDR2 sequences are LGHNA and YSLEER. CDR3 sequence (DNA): TGCGCCAGCAGCCAAGATTTCAGGGTTGGAAATGGCTACACCTTC. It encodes CASSQDFRVGNGYTF.

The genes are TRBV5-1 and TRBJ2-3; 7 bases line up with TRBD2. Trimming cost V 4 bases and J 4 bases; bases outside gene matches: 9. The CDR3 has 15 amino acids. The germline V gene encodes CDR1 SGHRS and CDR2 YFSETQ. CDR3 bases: TGCGCCAGCAGCGAAGCGGGGTACGTCCCAGATACGCAGTATTTT. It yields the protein CASSEAGYVPDTQYF.

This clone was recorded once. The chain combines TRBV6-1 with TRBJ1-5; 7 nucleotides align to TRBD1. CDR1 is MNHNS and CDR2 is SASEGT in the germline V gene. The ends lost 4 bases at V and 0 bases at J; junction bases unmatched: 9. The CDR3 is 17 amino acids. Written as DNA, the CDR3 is TGTGCCAGCAGTGGCCCTTACAGGGGAGGTAGCAATCAGCCCCAGCATTTT. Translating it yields CASSGPYRGGSNQPQHF.

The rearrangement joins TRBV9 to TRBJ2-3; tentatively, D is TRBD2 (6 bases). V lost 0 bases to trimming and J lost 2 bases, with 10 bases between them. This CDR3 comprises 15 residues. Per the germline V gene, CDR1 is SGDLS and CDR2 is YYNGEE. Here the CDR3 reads CASSVVAVYTDTQYF. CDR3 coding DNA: TGTGCCAGCAGCGTAGTAGCGGTATACACAGATACGCAGTATTTT.

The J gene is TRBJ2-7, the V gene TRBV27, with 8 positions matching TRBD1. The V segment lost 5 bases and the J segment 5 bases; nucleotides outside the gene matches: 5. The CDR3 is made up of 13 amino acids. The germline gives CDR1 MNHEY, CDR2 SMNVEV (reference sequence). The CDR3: CASSPDRGNEQYF. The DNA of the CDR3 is TGTGCCAGCAGTCCCGACAGGGGCAACGAGCAGTACTTC.

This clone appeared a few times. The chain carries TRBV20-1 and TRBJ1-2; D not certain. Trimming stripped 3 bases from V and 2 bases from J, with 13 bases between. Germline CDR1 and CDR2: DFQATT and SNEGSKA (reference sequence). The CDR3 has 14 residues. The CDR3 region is CSASARTANYGYTF. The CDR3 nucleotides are TGCAGTGCTAGTGCCAGAACAGCCAACTATGGCTACACCTTC.

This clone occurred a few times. The CDR3 nucleotides read TGTGCCAGCAGGTACAGTGAACAGCCCCAGCATTTT. Translation gives CASRYSEQPQHF. This rearrangement joins TRBV12-3 or TRBV12-4 to TRBJ1-5; no firm D call. The CDR3 extends over 12 amino acids. V was pared by 6 bases and J by 7 bases, with 10 bases between.

The CDR3 DNA sequence: TGCAGTGCTAGTAGGGGGCTGTCCTATAATTCACCCCTCCACTTT. This codes for CSASRGLSYNSPLHF. This sequence joins TRBV20-1 and TRBJ1-6; 7 nucleotides line up with TRBD1. Germline V gene sequence: CDR1 DFQATT, CDR2 SNEGSKA (reference sequence). The CDR3 extends over 15 amino acids. J gave up 1 base and V 3 bases, and 3 bases lay outside the gene matches.

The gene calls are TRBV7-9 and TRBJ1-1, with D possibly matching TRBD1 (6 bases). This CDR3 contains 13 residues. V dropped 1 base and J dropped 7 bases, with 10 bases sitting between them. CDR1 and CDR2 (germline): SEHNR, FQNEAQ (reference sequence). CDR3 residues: CASSLGQAREAFF. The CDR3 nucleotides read TGTGCCAGCAGCTTAGGACAGGCTCGTGAAGCTTTCTTT.

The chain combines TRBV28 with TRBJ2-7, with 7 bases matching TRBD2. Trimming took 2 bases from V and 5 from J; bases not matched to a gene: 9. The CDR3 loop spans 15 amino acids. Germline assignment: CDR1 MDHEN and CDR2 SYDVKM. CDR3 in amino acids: CASSLPGGSSNEQYF. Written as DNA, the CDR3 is TGTGCCAGCAGTTTACCCGGGGGGTCTTCTAACGAGCAGTACTTC.

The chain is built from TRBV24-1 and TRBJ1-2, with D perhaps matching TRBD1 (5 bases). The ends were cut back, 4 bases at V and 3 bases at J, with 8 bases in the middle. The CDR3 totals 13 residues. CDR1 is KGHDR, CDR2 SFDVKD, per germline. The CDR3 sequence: CATSDGGDYGYTF. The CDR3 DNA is TGTGCCACCAGTGACGGAGGGGACTATGGCTACACCTTC.

The CDR3 DNA follows: TGTGCCAGCAGCTGGGCTAGCGGGGGGCCTAAAGAGACCCAGTACTTC. Translation: CASSWASGGPKETQYF. The genes are TRBV7-2 and TRBJ2-5, with TRBD2 identical over 11 bases. Germline-derived CDR1 and CDR2 are SGHTA and FQGNSA. The CDR3 contains 16 residues. With 4 bases clipped from V and 3 bases from J, the junction kept 7 bases outside the gene matches. The variable domain in full, completed from reference TRBV7-2 and TRBJ2-5, reads GAGVSQSPSNKVTEKGKDVELRCDPISGHTALYWYRQSLGQGLEFLIYFQGNSAPDKSGLPSDRFSAERTGGSVSTLTIQRTQQEDSAVYLCASSWASGGPKETQYFGPGTRLLVL.